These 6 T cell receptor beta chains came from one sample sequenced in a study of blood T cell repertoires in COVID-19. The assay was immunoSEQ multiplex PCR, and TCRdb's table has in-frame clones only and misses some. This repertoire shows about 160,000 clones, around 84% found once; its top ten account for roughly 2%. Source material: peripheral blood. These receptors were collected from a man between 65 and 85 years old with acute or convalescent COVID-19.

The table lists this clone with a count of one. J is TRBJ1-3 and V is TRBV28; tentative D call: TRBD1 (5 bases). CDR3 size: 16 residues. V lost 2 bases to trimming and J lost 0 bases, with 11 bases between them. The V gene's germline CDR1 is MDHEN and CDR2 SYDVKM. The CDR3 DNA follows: TGTGCCAGCAGTTTAGGGGGGAGGCGCTCTGGAAACACCATATATTTT. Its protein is CASSLGGRRSGNTIYF.

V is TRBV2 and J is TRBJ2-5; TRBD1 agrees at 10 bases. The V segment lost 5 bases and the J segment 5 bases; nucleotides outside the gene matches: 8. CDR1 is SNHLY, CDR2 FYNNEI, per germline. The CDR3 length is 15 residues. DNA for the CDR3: TGTGCCAGCAGTAAAGACAGGGGGCCAACGGAGACCCAGTACTTC. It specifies CASSKDRGPTETQYF.

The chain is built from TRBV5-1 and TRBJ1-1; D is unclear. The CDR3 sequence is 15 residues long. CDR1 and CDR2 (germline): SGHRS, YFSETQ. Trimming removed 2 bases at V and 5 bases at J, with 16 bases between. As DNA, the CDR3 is TGCGCCAGCAGCTTAACACCGATGGGAGAGACTGAAGCTTTCTTT. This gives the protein CASSLTPMGETEAFF.

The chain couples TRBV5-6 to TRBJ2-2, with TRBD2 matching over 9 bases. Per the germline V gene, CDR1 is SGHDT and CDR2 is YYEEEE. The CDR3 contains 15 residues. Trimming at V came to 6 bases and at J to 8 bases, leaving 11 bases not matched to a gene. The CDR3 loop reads CASTLSGGRSGELFF. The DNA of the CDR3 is TGTGCCAGCACCCTCAGCGGGGGGCGCTCGGGGGAGCTGTTTTTT.

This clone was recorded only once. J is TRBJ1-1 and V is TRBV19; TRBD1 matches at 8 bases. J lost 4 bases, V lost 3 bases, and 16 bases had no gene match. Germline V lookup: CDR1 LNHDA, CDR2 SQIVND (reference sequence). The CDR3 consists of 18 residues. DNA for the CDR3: TGTGCCAGTAGTATGGTGCAGGGGGCCACGCGAGGTGCCACTGAAGCTTTCTTT. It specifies CASSMVQGATRGATEAFF.

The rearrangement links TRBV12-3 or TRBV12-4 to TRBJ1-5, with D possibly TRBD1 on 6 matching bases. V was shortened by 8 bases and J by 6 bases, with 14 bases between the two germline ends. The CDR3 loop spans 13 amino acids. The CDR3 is CASRLGASQPQHF. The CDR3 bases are TGTGCCAGCCGCCTGGGGGCCAGTCAGCCCCAGCATTTT.